This paragraph covers one T cell receptor (beta chain) sequence. In the original processing: Estimation of nucleated cell counts was performed using reference gene primer amplification. TCRdb keeps only in-frame clones here, not all; method: immunoSEQ multiplex PCR. V and J calls and clone size are those listed in that table; D and trimming were worked out from the DNA. The sample has about 240,000 clones; around 88% are singletons. The CDR3 sequence is 13 residues long. After removal of 7 bases from V and 1 base from J, the junction contained 0 bases not matched to a gene. Germline lookup yields CDR1 KGHDR and CDR2 SFDVKD. This record belongs to a study of blood T cell repertoires in COVID-19. For the study at large: There were acute and convalescent COVID-19 samples, and they came from the United States, Italy and Spain. T cells, B-cell-depleted T cells, or PBMCs provided the cDNA or gDNA that served as material.

The chain combines TRBV24-1 with TRBJ2-3; 8 bases map to TRBD2. This TCR was recovered from a woman aged 40 to 50 with acute COVID-19. The sequencing sample was made of PBMCs or T cells enriched from blood (not recorded which). The CDR3 coding sequence is TGTGCCACCAGGCGGGGGGGCACAGATACGCAGTATTTT. As protein: CATRRGGTDTQYF.